This is a list of T cell receptor beta chains from one sample in a study of cytomegalovirus exposure and HLA in healthy donors. TCRdb keeps only in-frame clones here, not all; method: immunoSEQ multiplex PCR. Of roughly 120,000 clones listed, about nine tenths were seen once; the top ten hold less than 4.5%. The sequenced material came from PBMCs. The receptors shown here come from a man aged 18 to 30 in good health and CMV-seropositive. CDR3s include the opening cysteine and the closing phenylalanine or tryptophan. A D gene is named only where the DNA matches it firmly. Size values are once, few and many counts, or a class for expanded clones, and some rows have none.

. | TRBD1 | TRBJ1-5 | TRBV19 | CASQDRGNQPQHF | TGTGCCAGCCAGGACAGGGGTAATCAGCCCCAGCATTTT
. | TRBD1 | TRBJ1-4 | TRBV5-1 | CASSLTGVNEKLFF | TGCGCCAGCAGTTTGACAGGGGTAAATGAAAAACTGTTTTTT
. | TRBD1 | TRBJ1-1 | TRBV9 | CASSVEPPGQGVNTEAFF | TGTGCCAGCAGCGTAGAACCCCCTGGACAGGGGGTGAACACTGAAGCTTTCTTT
few | TRBD1 | TRBJ2-4 | TRBV4-2 | CASSQDKSGGIQYF | TGTGCCAGCAGCCAAGATAAGTCAGGGGGCATTCAGTACTTC
. | TRBD2 | TRBJ2-7 | TRBV7-7 | CASSIPGGYYEQYF | TGTGCTAGCAGCATCCCGGGGGGTTACTACGAGCAGTACTTC
. | TRBD1 | TRBJ2-1 | TRBV7-9 | CASSFGTVSHNEQFF | TGTGCCAGCAGCTTTGGGACAGTATCTCACAATGAGCAGTTCTTC
few | TRBD1 | TRBJ1-5 | TRBV27 | CASSLGQFQPQHF | TGTGCCAGCAGCTTGGGACAGTTTCAGCCCCAGCATTTT
. | TRBD2 | TRBJ2-6 | TRBV6-6 | CASTPGGTGANVLTF | TGTGCCAGCACCCCGGGGGGGACTGGGGCCAACGTCCTGACTTTC
. | . | TRBJ2-1 | TRBV4-1 | CASSQDVTYNEQFF | TGCGCCAGCAGCCAAGACGTCACTTACAATGAGCAGTTCTTC
. | TRBD1 | TRBJ1-1 | TRBV7-8 | CASRPGQGKAFF | TGTGCCAGCCGGCCAGGACAGGGGAAAGCTTTCTTT
. | . | TRBJ2-1 | TRBV9 | CASSVGRGLNEQFF | TGTGCCAGCAGCGTAGGTAGGGGCTTAAATGAGCAGTTCTTC
. | . | TRBJ2-7 | TRBV6-5 | CASSFPTDIYEQYF | TGTGCCAGCAGTTTCCCCACAGACATCTACGAGCAGTACTTC
. | TRBD2 | TRBJ2-3 | TRBV4-1 | CASSQVPRGGTDTQYF | TGCGCCAGCAGCCAGGTACCTCGGGGGGGCACAGATACGCAGTATTTT
. | . | TRBJ1-1 | TRBV6-5 | CASSYSGQPEAFF | TGTGCCAGCAGTTACTCCGGACAGCCTGAAGCTTTCTTT
. | TRBD2 | TRBJ2-7 | TRBV27 | CASSPKVAGPGEQYF | TGTGCCAGCAGTCCCAAGGTAGCGGGGCCGGGGGAGCAGTACTTC
. | . | TRBJ2-2 | TRBV5-4 | CASSPTGNTGELFF | TGTGCCAGCAGCCCCACAGGGAACACCGGGGAGCTGTTTTTT